The present T cell receptor beta chain was sequenced within a study of cytomegalovirus exposure and HLA in healthy donors. Researchers ran the PCR with 60 Vbeta and 13 Jbeta primers. Using immunoSEQ multiplex PCR, the repertoire was profiled, and TCRdb retains in-frame clones only, with some absent. The profile shows 130,000 to 150,000 clones, around 80% of them singletons. This clone was observed once. The specimen was PBMCs. The receptor was derived from a male donor in good health and CMV-seronegative.

The DNA for the CDR3 is TGTGCCAGCAGCTTAGTCGGGGTCTCTGGGGCCAACGTCCTGACTTTC. Residues: CASSLVGVSGANVLTF. The chain carries TRBV7-6 and TRBJ2-6; weak D call: TRBD2 (5 bases). Trimming stripped 1 base from V and 0 bases from J, with 7 bases between. CDR3 length: 16 residues. Germline assignment: CDR1 SGHVS and CDR2 FNYEAQ.